These T cell receptor beta chains were read from a single sample in a study of cytomegalovirus exposure and HLA in healthy donors. Profiled with immunoSEQ multiplex PCR; TCRdb holds only in-frame clones, not every one. The sample contains approximately 130,000 clones, about 90% of which appear only once. Material for sequencing was PBMCs. The receptors come from a woman aged 18-29 years in good health and CMV-seronegative. Each CDR3 is given with its conserved first and last residue. The D gene is left open where the match is weak. For some rows the clone size is stated as once, few or many, or as a class when expanded; others skip it.

j_gene	len	v_gene	abundance	d_gene	CDR3nt	CDR3aa
TRBJ2-2	15	TRBV11-1	-	TRBD1	TGTGCCAGCAGCTCTCGACAGGGGGCTCACGGGGAGCTGTTTTTT	CASSSRQGAHGELFF
TRBJ2-7	15	TRBV14	-	-	TGTGCCAGCAGCGAGGTCACGGGATCGTCCTACGAGCAGTACTTC	CASSEVTGSSYEQYF
TRBJ2-3	15	TRBV6-5	-	TRBD2	TGTGCCAGCAGCAACCTAGCGGGAGTGTGGGATACGCAGTATTTT	CASSNLAGVWDTQYF
TRBJ1-2	12	TRBV6-1	-	-	TGTGCCAGCAGTAATACGGGCTATGGCTACACCTTC	CASSNTGYGYTF
TRBJ2-1	15	TRBV28	-	TRBD2	TGTGCCAGCAGGCCCGGGGGGGCCAGCGGTGGTGAGCAGTTCTTC	CASRPGGASGGEQFF
TRBJ1-5	15	TRBV2	-	-	TGTGCCAGCAGTGGATCGGGACTGTATAATCAGCCCCAGCATTTT	CASSGSGLYNQPQHF
TRBJ1-4	15	TRBV25-1	-	-	TGTGCCAGCAGTGATCCCGGACATCCGCCGGGAAAACTGTTTTTT	CASSDPGHPPGKLFF
TRBJ2-7	13	TRBV10-1	-	TRBD1	TGCGCCAGCAGGACCTGGACAGGGTACGAGCAGTACTTC	CASRTWTGYEQYF
TRBJ2-1	17	TRBV30	-	-	TGTGCCTGGAGTATACCTCAAGGCGGGCCCTCCTACAATGAGCAGTTCTTC	CAWSIPQGGPSYNEQFF
TRBJ1-1	14	TRBV18	few	-	TGTGCCAGCTCACCCCAGGACAGGAACACTGAAGCTTTCTTT	CASSPQDRNTEAFF
TRBJ2-7	15	TRBV4-3	-	TRBD1	TGCGCCAGCAGCCAAGGCAGGGCAGGGGGCTACGAGCAGTACTTC	CASSQGRAGGYEQYF
TRBJ1-5	13	TRBV28	-	-	TGTGCCAGCAGTTGGGGGGGAGGTCAGCCCCAGCATTTT	CASSWGGGQPQHF
TRBJ1-5	15	TRBV6-1	once	TRBD1	TGTGCCAGCAGCAGGACAGGGTATAGCAATCAGCCCCAGCATTTT	CASSRTGYSNQPQHF
TRBJ2-1	15	TRBV9	-	TRBD2	TGTGCCAGCAGCCCCACGACTAGCGGGGGTAATGAGCAGTTCTTC	CASSPTTSGGNEQFF
TRBJ1-2	13	TRBV6-5	-	-	TGTGCCAGCAGTTATTCCCAGAACTATGGCTACACCTTC	CASSYSQNYGYTF
TRBJ1-2	12	TRBV14	-	-	TGTGCCAGCAGCACCTACGGGGGTGGCTACACCTTC	CASSTYGGGYTF
TRBJ2-7	14	TRBV6-5	-	TRBD1	TGTGCCAGCAGCCCACAGGGGGCAAGCAGGCTCCCTTACTTC	CASSPQGASRLPYF
TRBJ2-6	15	TRBV27	-	-	TGTGCCAGCAGTCCCCGGGGATCTGGGGCCAACGTCCTGACTTTC	CASSPRGSGANVLTF
TRBJ1-1	14	TRBV18	-	-	TGTGCCAGCTCACCACTCAAGGGGGACACTGAAGCTTTCTTT	CASSPLKGDTEAFF
TRBJ2-7	14	TRBV10-2	-	TRBD1	TGCGCCAGCAGGAGCCAACAGGGGGCGGGAGAGCAGTACTTC	CASRSQQGAGEQYF
TRBJ2-1	13	TRBV27	-	-	TGTGCCAGCGGGGGACACCCGTACAATGAGCAGTTCTTC	CASGGHPYNEQFF
TRBJ2-7	14	TRBV5-8	-	-	TGTGCCAGCAGCTTGGGCCTTACAGACTACGAGCAGTACTTC	CASSLGLTDYEQYF